Following are 5 T cell receptor beta chains from one sample sequenced in a study of early T cells in non-severe SARS-CoV-2 infection. TCRdb re-called the 5' RACE reads through MiXCR, storing one row per CDR3 protein. The data contain 65,000 to 75,000 distinct CDR3 sequences, about 13% of them singletons. The sample comprised whole blood. The receptors shown here come from an adult who was a healthcare worker with PCR-confirmed SARS-CoV-2 infection or an uninfected control (not recorded which).

This clonotype was detected ten times or more. The chain combines TRBV29-1 with TRBJ2-3; no clear D gene. CDR1 and CDR2 from the germline V gene are SQVTM and ANQGSEA. This CDR3 comprises 15 residues. Between the trimmed V and J ends, which lost 0 bases and 1 base, there was a span of 11 bases. Here the CDR3 reads CSVEDRLGGTDTQYF. The CDR3, as DNA: TGCAGCGTTGAAGACCGGCTAGGTGGCACAGATACGCAGTATTTT.

In its sample, this clonotype was seen once. This may arise from a read error, as a much more abundant clone is one base away. The gene calls are TRBV7-9 and TRBJ2-6; no clear D. This CDR3 has 16 amino acids. The germline gives CDR1 SEHNR, CDR2 FQNEAQ (reference sequence). The CDR3 coding sequence is TGTGCCAGCAGCTTAATTTCCGGCTCTGGGACCAACGTCCTGACTTTC. Translating it yields CASSLISGSGTNVLTF.

This clonotype was seen a few times. The chain is built from TRBV7-6 and TRBJ2-1; TRBD2 matches at 7 bases. The germline gives CDR1 SGHVS, CDR2 FNYEAQ. This CDR3 comprises 17 residues. Trimming at V came to 4 bases and at J to 5 bases, leaving 14 bases not matched to a gene. The DNA for the CDR3 is TGTGCCAGCAGCTCCCTTTCAGCGGGACTTTTCAACAATGAGCAGTTCTTC. Residues: CASSSLSAGLFNNEQFF. The full variable domain, completed using reference TRBV7-6 and TRBJ2-1, is GAGVSQSPRYKVTKRGQDVALRCDPISGHVSLYWYRQALGQGPEFLTYFNYEAQQDKSGLPNDRFSAERPEGSISTLTIQRTEQRDSAMYRCASSSLSAGLFNNEQFFGPGTRLTVL.

The genes are TRBV5-6 and TRBJ2-7; 7 nucleotides line up with TRBD1. CDR3 length: 16 residues. Unmatched junction bases numbered 8, after V lost 2 bases and J lost 0 bases. Germline V lookup: CDR1 SGHDT, CDR2 YYEEEE. The chain's CDR3 is CASSFGLGDSSYEQYF. The CDR3 DNA sequence: TGTGCCAGCAGCTTTGGTCTCGGGGACAGCTCCTACGAGCAGTACTTC.

In its sample, this clonotype was seen a few times. CDR3 residues: CASSQFGELFF. For the CDR3, the DNA is TGTGCCAGCAGTCAGTTCGGGGAGCTGTTTTTT. The chain is built from TRBV11-1 and TRBJ2-2; D is unclear. Germline CDR1 reads SGHAT; CDR2 reads FQDESV (reference sequence). This CDR3 is built from 11 residues. Trimming took 6 bases from V and 7 from J, leaving 6 bases between them.